This T cell receptor beta chain appears in the sequencing data of a study of blood T cell repertoires in COVID-19. Generated by immunoSEQ multiplex PCR, the TCRdb table keeps only in-frame clones and is missing some. The sample has about 160,000 clones; 70% to 85% are singletons. The CDR3 spans 15 residues. CDR1 is SNHLY, CDR2 FYNNEI, per germline. J was trimmed by 5 bases and V by 6 bases; bases with no gene match: 13. The sample taken for sequencing was peripheral blood. The rearrangement joins TRBV2 to TRBJ2-7, with 7 positions matching TRBD1. This TCR was recovered from an elderly man with COVID-19, enrolled during active disease. CDR3 in amino acids: CASRGDRQGWDEQYF. CDR3 DNA sequence: TGTGCCAGCAGGGGAGATAGACAGGGATGGGACGAGCAGTACTTC.